This TCR beta chain was sequenced for a study of T cells in Graves' hyperthyroidism and ophthalmopathy. This CDR3 region has 17 residues. The V and J ends lost 5 bases and 2 bases, in that order; junction bases with no gene match: 9. Germline CDR1 and CDR2: SGHTA and FQGNSA. Amplified TCR beta CDR3 regions came from RNA transcripts. The study used the HTBI primer set for a first-round RT-PCR of the TCR CDR3. TCRdb called the multiplex PCR reads again in MiXCR, with one record for every CDR3 protein. The sample lists 500,000 to 800,000 distinct CDR3 sequences, approximately 14% seen once, with around an eighth in the top ten. This clonotype came up many times.

The clonotype originates from a woman in her forties or fifties with Graves' ophthalmopathy. The chain links TRBV7-2 to TRBJ2-7; the match to TRBD2 covers 13 bases. The sample comprised blood. The DNA of the CDR3 is TGTGCCAGCAGCCCTACCGGGACTAGCGGGGTCCCCTACGAGCAGTACTTC. As protein: CASSPTGTSGVPYEQYF.